Listed below are T cell receptor beta chains from one sample, sequenced in a study of T cell responses to AZD1222 COVID-19 vaccine. TCRdb's table, derived via immunoSEQ multiplex PCR, lists solely in-frame clones and lacks some. The profile covers some 110,000 clones, with roughly 91% appearing a single time and roughly 6.9% taken by the ten largest. This specimen consisted of peripheral blood, obtained 28 days after the second AZD1222 dose. These receptors all come from an adult who received the AZD1222 COVID-19 vaccine. Both conserved end residues are part of each CDR3. The D gene is left open where the match is weak. Clone size is stated in some rows and not others, as once, few, many or a class when expanded.

>TRBV28|NA|TRBJ1-6|NA
TGTGCCAGCAAACCGCCAACCGGTAATTCACCCCTCCACTTT
CASKPPTGNSPLHF
>TRBV12-3/TRBV12-4|NA|TRBJ2-7|NA
TGTGCCAGCAGTTTGGGGGCTACCTACGAGCAGTACTTC
CASSLGATYEQYF
>TRBV4-1|NA|TRBJ1-6|NA
TGCGCCAGCAGCCAAGACGGCCGAGGTTACAATTCACCCCTCCACTTT
CASSQDGRGYNSPLHF
>TRBV2|once|TRBJ2-7|NA
TGTGCCAGCAGTGACCTAACGGGCTACGAGCAGTACTTC
CASSDLTGYEQYF
>TRBV6-2/TRBV6-3|once|TRBJ2-2|TRBD1
TGTGCCAGCAGTTTAGGACAGGAGAACACCGGGGAGCTGTTTTTT
CASSLGQENTGELFF
>TRBV7-2|NA|TRBJ1-1|NA
TGTGCCAGCAGCTCTATTAGGAGGGACACTGAAGCTTTCTTT
CASSSIRRDTEAFF
>TRBV7-2|NA|TRBJ2-3|TRBD2
TGTGCCAGCAGCCTCCAACCAGCCGGGACTAGCGGGGGGGATACGCAGTATTTT
CASSLQPAGTSGGDTQYF
>TRBV16|many|TRBJ1-1|NA
TGTGCCAGCAGCCAAATCCACAACACTGAAGCTTTCTTT
CASSQIHNTEAFF
>TRBV11-3|NA|TRBJ1-3|NA
TGTGCCAGCAGCTTAGACCTGACAGCTGGAAACACCATATATTTT
CASSLDLTAGNTIYF
>TRBV15|NA|TRBJ2-1|NA
TGTGCCACCAGCAGAGAAGGGGGCGGGATCGGCGACAATGAGCAGTTCTTC
CATSREGGGIGDNEQFF
>TRBV5-1|NA|TRBJ2-5|TRBD1
TGCGCCAGCAGCTTGGGAATGGACAGGGTTAGAGAGACCCAGTACTTC
CASSLGMDRVRETQYF
>TRBV20-1|NA|TRBJ1-1|NA
TGCAGTGCCAGTGACAGGAACACTGAAGCTTTCTTT
CSASDRNTEAFF
>TRBV7-9|NA|TRBJ2-7|NA
TGTGCCAGCAGCTTCGGACAGCCCGCCTACGAGCAGTACTTC
CASSFGQPAYEQYF
>TRBV7-9|NA|TRBJ2-5|NA
TGTGCCAGCCGCGGGGTGGGGAATCAAGAGACCCAGTACTTC
CASRGVGNQETQYF
>TRBV7-9|NA|TRBJ2-7|TRBD1
TGTGCCAGCAGCCCCTACGGGACAGGGGCCTACGAGCAGTACTTC
CASSPYGTGAYEQYF
>TRBV4-1|NA|TRBJ1-6|NA
TGCGCCAGCAGCCAAGTTTCTACTTCACCCCTCCACTTT
CASSQVSTSPLHF
>TRBV3-1/TRBV3-2|NA|TRBJ2-6|NA
TGTGCCAGCAGCCCGACCCTATCTGGGGCCAACGTCCTGACTTTC
CASSPTLSGANVLTF
>TRBV7-3|NA|TRBJ2-7|NA
TGTGCCAGCAGCTGGGGGTGGGGTTACGAGCAGTACTTC
CASSWGWGYEQYF
>TRBV19|few|TRBJ2-1|TRBD2
TGTGCCAGTAGTAGGACTAGCGGGGGGAACTACAATGAGCAGTTCTTC
CASSRTSGGNYNEQFF
>TRBV24-1|NA|TRBJ2-7|TRBD1
TGTGCCACCAGTGATGGCAGATTGGGACAGGGACTCGACGAGCAGTACTTC
CATSDGRLGQGLDEQYF
>TRBV5-1|NA|TRBJ1-6|NA
TGCGCCAGCAGCGAACAGCGACACCATAATTCACCCCTCCACTTT
CASSEQRHHNSPLHF
>TRBV7-2|NA|TRBJ1-5|TRBD1
TGTGCCAGCAGCCGGGGACAGGGGTTTCAGCCCCAGCATTTT
CASSRGQGFQPQHF
>TRBV5-6|few|TRBJ2-7|NA
TGTGCCAGCAGCTTCCGACCCCACGGGACAAGCTACGAGCAGTACTTC
CASSFRPHGTSYEQYF
>TRBV28|few|TRBJ2-7|NA
TGTGCCAGCGAAGGGGTGATAGAGGGCTACGAGCAGTACTTC
CASEGVIEGYEQYF
>TRBV7-2|NA|TRBJ1-3|NA
TGTGCCAGCAGCTTAGGTTCAGGTGGTCGGAACACCATATATTTT
CASSLGSGGRNTIYF
>TRBV15|NA|TRBJ2-3|TRBD1
TGTGCCACAAGTCCCGGGACAGGGGGCACAGATACGCAGTATTTT
CATSPGTGGTDTQYF
>TRBV2|NA|TRBJ1-2|NA
TGTGCCAGCAGCGGGCTACAGGGAAACTATGGCTACACCTTC
CASSGLQGNYGYTF
>TRBV11-3|once|TRBJ2-7|NA
TGTGCCAGCAGCATCCGGGACGGTGAGGACGAGCAGTACTTC
CASSIRDGEDEQYF
>TRBV24-1|NA|TRBJ2-2|TRBD1
TGTGCCACCAGTGATAACAGGGGGGCGAACACCGGGGAGCTGTTTTTT
CATSDNRGANTGELFF
>TRBV19|once|TRBJ1-1|NA
TGTGCCAGAACAGGGAGGGGCCGCGGTACTGAAGCTTTCTTT
CARTGRGRGTEAFF
>TRBV2|NA|TRBJ1-5|TRBD1
TGTGCCAGCAGCCGACAGGGAGGGCGATTAAATCAGCCCCAGCATTTT
CASSRQGGRLNQPQHF
>TRBV19|once|TRBJ2-3|NA
TGTGCCAGTAGTATTAGTAGCGCTAGCACAGATACGCAGTATTTT
CASSISSASTDTQYF
>TRBV6-5|NA|TRBJ2-1|TRBD1
TGTGCCAGCAGAGCGACAGGGAGAGGCTACAATGAGCAGTTCTTC
CASRATGRGYNEQFF
>TRBV7-9|NA|TRBJ2-1|TRBD2
TGTGCCAGCAGCTTAGGAGCCCCTAGCGGGGGCAAGTTCTTC
CASSLGAPSGGKFF
>TRBV28|NA|TRBJ1-2|NA
TGTGCCAGCAGTGAGTACGGGACCGCGGGGGACGGCTACACCTTC
CASSEYGTAGDGYTF
>TRBV4-2|NA|TRBJ1-1|TRBD1
TGTGCCAGCAGCCCCGGACAGGGGTTGGGCACTGAAGCTTTCTTT
CASSPGQGLGTEAFF
>TRBV2|NA|TRBJ1-2|TRBD1
TGTGCCAGCAGTGAAACAGGGGTCTACGGCTACACCTTC
CASSETGVYGYTF
>TRBV24-1|NA|TRBJ2-7|NA
TGTGCCACCAGTGATGGAAGAGAGCAGTACTTC
CATSDGREQYF
>TRBV3-1/TRBV3-2|NA|TRBJ1-5|NA
TGTGCCAGCAGCTTCGGGGGCCGTCAGCCCCAGCATTTT
CASSFGGRQPQHF
>TRBV5-3|NA|TRBJ1-5|TRBD1
TGTGCCAGAAGGGGGGCGGGGACAGGGAGACAGCCCCAGCATTTT
CARRGAGTGRQPQHF
>TRBV6-5|NA|TRBJ1-6|NA
TGTGCCAGCAGTCCAGGGGTGGGATCACCCCTCCACTTT
CASSPGVGSPLHF
>TRBV5-6|NA|TRBJ2-1|TRBD2
TGTGCCAGCAGCTTGGGGACTAGCGGGATAAGTAATGAGCAGTTCTTC
CASSLGTSGISNEQFF
>TRBV2|many|TRBJ2-1|NA
TGTGCCAGCGGGGGGAATGAGCAGTTCTTC
CASGGNEQFF
>TRBV27|NA|TRBJ2-7|TRBD1
TGTGCCAGCAGGCTCCGGGACAGTTTCTCCTACGAGCAGTACTTC
CASRLRDSFSYEQYF
>TRBV28|few|TRBJ1-4|NA
TGTGCCAGCGTACGGAGAACTAATGAAAAACTGTTTTTT
CASVRRTNEKLFF
>TRBV13|NA|TRBJ2-2|TRBD2
TGTGCCAGCAGCATCGGACTAGCGGCGAACACCGGGGAGCTGTTTTTT
CASSIGLAANTGELFF
>TRBV6-5|few|TRBJ2-7|TRBD1
TGTGCCAGCAGAGGGGACAGGGGGCGCGAGCAGTACTTC
CASRGDRGREQYF
>TRBV4-1|few|TRBJ1-4|TRBD1
TGCGCCAGCAGCCATCCGTCCCTGGGGCGGACAGGGGGTTCGACTAATGAAAAACTGTTTTTT
CASSHPSLGRTGGSTNEKLFF
>TRBV5-1|NA|TRBJ2-6|NA
TGCGCCAGCAGCTTATTGGGCCCTCGCTCTGGGGCCAACGTCCTGACTTTC
CASSLLGPRSGANVLTF
>TRBV11-3|NA|TRBJ2-3|NA
TGTGCCAGCAGCTTATCTCAGGGTACAGATACGCAGTATTTT
CASSLSQGTDTQYF
>TRBV6-5|NA|TRBJ2-7|NA
TGTGCCAGTCGAACAGGGACACCCCTCTACGAGCAGTACTTC
CASRTGTPLYEQYF
>TRBV11-2|once|TRBJ2-5|NA
TGTGCCAGCAGTCGGCTACACCAAGAGACCCAGTACTTC
CASSRLHQETQYF
>TRBV6-5|NA|TRBJ2-2|NA
TGTGCCAGCAGCCGACATGAAGGTACCGGGGAGCTGTTTTTT
CASSRHEGTGELFF